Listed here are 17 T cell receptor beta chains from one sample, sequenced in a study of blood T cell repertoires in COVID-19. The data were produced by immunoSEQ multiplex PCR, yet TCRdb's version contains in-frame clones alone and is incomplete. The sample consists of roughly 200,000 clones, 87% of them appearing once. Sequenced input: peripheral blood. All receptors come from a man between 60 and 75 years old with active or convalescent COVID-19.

The chain's CDR3 is CAWSIGAGTDTQYF. In nucleotides, the CDR3 is TGTGCCTGGAGTATCGGCGCGGGCACAGATACGCAGTATTTT. This rearrangement joins TRBV30 to TRBJ2-3; unclear D gene. Germline CDR1 is GTSNPN and CDR2 is SVGIG (reference sequence). This CDR3 comprises 14 residues. Trimming pared 2 bases from V and 1 base from J, leaving 10 bases between.

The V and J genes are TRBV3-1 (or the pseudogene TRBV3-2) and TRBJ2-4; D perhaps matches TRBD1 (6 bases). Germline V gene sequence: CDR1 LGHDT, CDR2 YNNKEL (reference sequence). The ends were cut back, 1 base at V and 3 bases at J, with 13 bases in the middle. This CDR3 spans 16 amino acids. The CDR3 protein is CASSQVNRDGKNIQYF. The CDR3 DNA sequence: TGTGCCAGCAGCCAAGTTAACAGGGATGGCAAAAACATTCAGTACTTC.

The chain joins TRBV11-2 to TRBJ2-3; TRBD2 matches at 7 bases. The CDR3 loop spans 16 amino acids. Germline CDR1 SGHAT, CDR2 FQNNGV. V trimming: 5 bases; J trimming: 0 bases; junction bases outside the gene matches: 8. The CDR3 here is CASSPLAERSTDTQYF. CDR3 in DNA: TGTGCCAGCAGCCCCCTAGCGGAAAGGAGCACAGATACGCAGTATTTT.

CDR3 DNA sequence: TGCGCGTCAGGGCAGACTGAAGCTTTCTTT. This translates into CASGQTEAFF. The chain employs TRBV23-1 and TRBJ1-1, with D possibly being TRBD1 (5 bases). TRBV23-1 is an ORF; its function is uncertain. The CDR3 loop spans 10 amino acids.

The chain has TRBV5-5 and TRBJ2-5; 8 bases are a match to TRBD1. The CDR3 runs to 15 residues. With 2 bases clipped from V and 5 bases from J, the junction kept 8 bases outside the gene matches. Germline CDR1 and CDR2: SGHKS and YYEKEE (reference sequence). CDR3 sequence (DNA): TGTGCCAGCAGCTTCCCCGGGACAGGCAGGGAGACCCAGTACTTC. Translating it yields CASSFPGTGRETQYF. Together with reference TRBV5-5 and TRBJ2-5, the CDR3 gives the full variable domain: DAGVTQSPTHLIKTRGQQVTLRCSPISGHKSVSWYQQVLGQGPQFIFQYYEKEERGRGNFPDRFSARQFPNYSSELNVNALLLGDSALYLCASSFPGTGRETQYFGPGTRLLVL.

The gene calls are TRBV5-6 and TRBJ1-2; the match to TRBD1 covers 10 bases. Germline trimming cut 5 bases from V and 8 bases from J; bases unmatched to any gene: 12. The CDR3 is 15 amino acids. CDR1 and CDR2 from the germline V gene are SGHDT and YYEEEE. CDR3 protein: CASSLRGDRGPGYTF. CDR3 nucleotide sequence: TGTGCCAGCAGTCTTAGGGGGGACAGGGGCCCCGGCTACACCTTC.

The CDR3 reads CASSKRQTSSYNEQFF. The CDR3 DNA reads as TGCGCCAGCAGCAAACGACAAACGAGCTCCTACAATGAGCAGTTCTTC. The chain uses TRBV5-1 and TRBJ2-1, with D hard to call. The CDR3 spans 16 residues. Trimming removed 4 bases at V and 0 bases at J, with 14 bases between. Germline V gene lookup returns CDR1 SGHRS and CDR2 YFSETQ.

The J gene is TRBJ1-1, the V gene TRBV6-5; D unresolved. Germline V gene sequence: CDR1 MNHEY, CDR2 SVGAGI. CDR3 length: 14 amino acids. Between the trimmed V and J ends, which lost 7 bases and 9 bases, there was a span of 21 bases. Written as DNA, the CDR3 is TGTGCCAGCATCCAAACCGGGAGTCGGTCTAAAGCTTTCTTT. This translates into CASIQTGSRSKAFF.

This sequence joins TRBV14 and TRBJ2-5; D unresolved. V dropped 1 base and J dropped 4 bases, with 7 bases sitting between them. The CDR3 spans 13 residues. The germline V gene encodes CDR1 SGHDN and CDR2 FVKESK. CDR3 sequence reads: CASSQGLGETQYF. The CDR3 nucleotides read TGTGCCAGCAGCCAAGGACTGGGAGAGACCCAGTACTTC.

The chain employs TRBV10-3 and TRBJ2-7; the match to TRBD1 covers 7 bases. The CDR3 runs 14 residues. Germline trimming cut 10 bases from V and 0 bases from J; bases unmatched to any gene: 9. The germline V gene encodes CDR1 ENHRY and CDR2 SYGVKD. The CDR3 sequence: CATMTGYSSYEQYF. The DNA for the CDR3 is TGTGCCACCATGACAGGGTACAGCTCCTACGAGCAGTACTTC.

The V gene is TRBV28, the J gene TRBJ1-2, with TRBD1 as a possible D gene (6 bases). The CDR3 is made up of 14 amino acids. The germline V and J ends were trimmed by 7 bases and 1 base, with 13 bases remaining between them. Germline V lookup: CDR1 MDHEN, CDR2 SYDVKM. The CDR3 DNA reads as TGTGCCAGCATTCCACCAGGGGTTAACTATGGCTACACCTTC. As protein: CASIPPGVNYGYTF.

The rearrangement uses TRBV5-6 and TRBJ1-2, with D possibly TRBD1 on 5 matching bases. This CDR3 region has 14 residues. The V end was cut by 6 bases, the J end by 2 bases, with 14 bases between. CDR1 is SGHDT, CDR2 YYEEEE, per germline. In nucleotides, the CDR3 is TGTGCCAGCAATATTTACGGGGGGAACTATGGCTACACCTTC. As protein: CASNIYGGNYGYTF.

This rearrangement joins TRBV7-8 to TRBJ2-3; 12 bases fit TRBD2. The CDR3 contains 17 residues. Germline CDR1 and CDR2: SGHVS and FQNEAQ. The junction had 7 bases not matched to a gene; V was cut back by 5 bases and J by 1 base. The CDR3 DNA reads TGTGCCAGCAGCGAACCCCTAGCGGGGGGGGGCACAGATACGCAGTATTTT. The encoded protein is CASSEPLAGGGTDTQYF.

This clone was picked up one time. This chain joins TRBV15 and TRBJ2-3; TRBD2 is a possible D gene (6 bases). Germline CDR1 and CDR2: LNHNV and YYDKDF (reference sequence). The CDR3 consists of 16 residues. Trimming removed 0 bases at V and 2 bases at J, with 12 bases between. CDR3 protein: CATSRDNGGDTDTQYF. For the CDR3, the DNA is TGTGCCACCAGCAGAGATAACGGGGGAGACACAGATACGCAGTATTTT. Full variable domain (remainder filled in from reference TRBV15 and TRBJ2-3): DAMVIQNPRYQVTQFGKPVTLSCSQTLNHNVMYWYQQKSSQAPKLLFHYYDKDFNNEADTPDNFQSRRPNTSFCFLDIRSPGLGDTAMYLCATSRDNGGDTDTQYFGPGTRLTVL.

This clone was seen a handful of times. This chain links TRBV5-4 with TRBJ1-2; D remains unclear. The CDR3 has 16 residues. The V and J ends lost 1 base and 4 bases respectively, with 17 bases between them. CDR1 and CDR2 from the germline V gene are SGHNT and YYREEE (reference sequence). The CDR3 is CASSLITGSRGYGYTF. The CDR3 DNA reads TGTGCCAGCAGCTTGATTACCGGCAGCCGGGGCTATGGCTACACCTTC. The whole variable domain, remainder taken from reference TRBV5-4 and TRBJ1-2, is ETGVTQSPTHLIKTRGQQVTLRCSSQSGHNTVSWYQQALGQGPQFIFQYYREEENGRGNFPPRFSGLQFPNYSSELNVNALELDDSALYLCASSLITGSRGYGYTFGSGTRLTVV.

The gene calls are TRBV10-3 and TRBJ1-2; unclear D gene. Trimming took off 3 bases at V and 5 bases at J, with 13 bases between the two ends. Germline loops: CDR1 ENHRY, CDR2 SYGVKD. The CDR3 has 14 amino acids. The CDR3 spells CAISDPTTLYGYTF. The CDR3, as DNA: TGTGCCATCAGTGACCCAACTACCTTATATGGCTACACCTTC.

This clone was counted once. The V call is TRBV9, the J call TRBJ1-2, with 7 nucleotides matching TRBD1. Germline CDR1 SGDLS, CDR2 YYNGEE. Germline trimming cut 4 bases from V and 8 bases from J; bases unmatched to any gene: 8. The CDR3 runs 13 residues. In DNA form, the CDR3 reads TGTGCCAGCAGCCCCGGGACAGTGGGAGGCTACACCTTC. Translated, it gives CASSPGTVGGYTF.